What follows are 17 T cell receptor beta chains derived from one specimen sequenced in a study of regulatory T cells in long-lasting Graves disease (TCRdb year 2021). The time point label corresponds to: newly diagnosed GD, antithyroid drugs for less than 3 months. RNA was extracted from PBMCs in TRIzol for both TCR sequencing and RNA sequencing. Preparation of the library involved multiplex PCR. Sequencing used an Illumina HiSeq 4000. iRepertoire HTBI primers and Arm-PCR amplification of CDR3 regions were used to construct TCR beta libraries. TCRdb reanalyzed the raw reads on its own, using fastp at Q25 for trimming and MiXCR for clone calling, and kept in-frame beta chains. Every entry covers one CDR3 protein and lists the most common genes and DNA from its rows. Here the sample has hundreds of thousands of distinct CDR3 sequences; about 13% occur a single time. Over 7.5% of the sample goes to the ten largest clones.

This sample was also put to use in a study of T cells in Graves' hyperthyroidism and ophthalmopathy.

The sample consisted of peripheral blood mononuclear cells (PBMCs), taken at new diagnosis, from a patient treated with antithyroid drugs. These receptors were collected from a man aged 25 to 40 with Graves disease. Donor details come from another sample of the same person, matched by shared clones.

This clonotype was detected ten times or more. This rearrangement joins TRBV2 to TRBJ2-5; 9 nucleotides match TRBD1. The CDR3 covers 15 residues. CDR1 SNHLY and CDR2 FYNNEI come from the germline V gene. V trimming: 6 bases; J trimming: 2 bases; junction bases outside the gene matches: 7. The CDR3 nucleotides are TGTGCCAGCAGAGATACCGGGACAGGGCAAGAGACCCAGTACTTC. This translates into CASRDTGTGQETQYF.

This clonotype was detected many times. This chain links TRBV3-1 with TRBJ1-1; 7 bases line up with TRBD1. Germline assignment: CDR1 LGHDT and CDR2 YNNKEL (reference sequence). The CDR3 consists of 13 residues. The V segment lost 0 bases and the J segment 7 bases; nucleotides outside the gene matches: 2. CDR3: CASSQEGTDEAFF. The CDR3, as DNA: TGTGCCAGCAGCCAAGAGGGGACAGATGAAGCTTTCTTT.

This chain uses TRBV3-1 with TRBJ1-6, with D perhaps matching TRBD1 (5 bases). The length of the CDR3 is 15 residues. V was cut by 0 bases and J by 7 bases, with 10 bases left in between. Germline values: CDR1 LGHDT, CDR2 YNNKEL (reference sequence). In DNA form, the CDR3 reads TGTGCCAGCAGCCAAGATGAGGGGTACAATTCACCCCTCCACTTT. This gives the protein CASSQDEGYNSPLHF.

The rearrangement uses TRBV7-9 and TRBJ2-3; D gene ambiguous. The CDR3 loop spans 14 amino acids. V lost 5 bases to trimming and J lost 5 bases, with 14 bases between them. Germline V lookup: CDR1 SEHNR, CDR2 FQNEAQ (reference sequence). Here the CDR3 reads CASSPKGRIDTQYF. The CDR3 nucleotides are TGTGCCAGCAGCCCAAAAGGGCGCATAGATACGCAGTATTTT.

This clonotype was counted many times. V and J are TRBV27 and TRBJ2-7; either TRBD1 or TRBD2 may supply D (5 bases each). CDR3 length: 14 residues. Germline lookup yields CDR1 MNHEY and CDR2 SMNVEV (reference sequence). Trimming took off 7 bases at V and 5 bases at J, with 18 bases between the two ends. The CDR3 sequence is CASTPGNPGHEQYF. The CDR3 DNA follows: TGTGCCAGCACTCCCGGTAACCCGGGACACGAGCAGTACTTC.

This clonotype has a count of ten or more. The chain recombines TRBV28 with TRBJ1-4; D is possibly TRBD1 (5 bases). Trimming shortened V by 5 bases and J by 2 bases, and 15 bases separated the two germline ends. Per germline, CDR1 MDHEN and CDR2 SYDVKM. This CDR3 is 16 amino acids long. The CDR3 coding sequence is TGTGCCAGCAGTACGGACGGACATGCGACTAATGAAAAACTGTTTTTT. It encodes CASSTDGHATNEKLFF.

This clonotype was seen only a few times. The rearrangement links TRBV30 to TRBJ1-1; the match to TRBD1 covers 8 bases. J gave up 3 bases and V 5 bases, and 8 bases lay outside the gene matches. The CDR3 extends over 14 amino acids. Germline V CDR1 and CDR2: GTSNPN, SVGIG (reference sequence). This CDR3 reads CAWGRQGPYTEAFF. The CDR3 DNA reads TGTGCCTGGGGGAGACAGGGGCCGTACACTGAAGCTTTCTTT.

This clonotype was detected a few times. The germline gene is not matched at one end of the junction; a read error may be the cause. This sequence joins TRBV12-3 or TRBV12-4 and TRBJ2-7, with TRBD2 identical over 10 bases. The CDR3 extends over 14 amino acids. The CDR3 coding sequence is TGTACCAGCAGTACAGCGGGAGGGAGTTACGAGCAGTACTTC. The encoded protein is CTSSTAGGSYEQYF.

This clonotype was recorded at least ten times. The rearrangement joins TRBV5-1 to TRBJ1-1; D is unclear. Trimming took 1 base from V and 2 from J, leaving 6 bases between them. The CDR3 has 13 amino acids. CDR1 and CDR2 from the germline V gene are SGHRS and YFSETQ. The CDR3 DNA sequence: TGCGCCAGCAGCTTGTTCATAAACACTGAAGCTTTCTTT. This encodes CASSLFINTEAFF.

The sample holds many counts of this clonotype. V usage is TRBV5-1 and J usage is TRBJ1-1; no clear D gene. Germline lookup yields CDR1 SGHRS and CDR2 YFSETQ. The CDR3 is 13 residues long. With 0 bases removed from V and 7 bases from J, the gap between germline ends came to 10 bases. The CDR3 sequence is CASSLAGMGEAFF. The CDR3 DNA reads TGCGCCAGCAGCTTGGCCGGAATGGGTGAAGCTTTCTTT.

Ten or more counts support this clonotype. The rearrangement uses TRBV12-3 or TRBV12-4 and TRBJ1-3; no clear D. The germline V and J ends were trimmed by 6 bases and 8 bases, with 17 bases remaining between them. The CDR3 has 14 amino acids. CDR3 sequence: CASRDGLLGDTIYF. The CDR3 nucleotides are TGTGCCAGCAGGGATGGACTTTTGGGAGACACCATATATTTT.

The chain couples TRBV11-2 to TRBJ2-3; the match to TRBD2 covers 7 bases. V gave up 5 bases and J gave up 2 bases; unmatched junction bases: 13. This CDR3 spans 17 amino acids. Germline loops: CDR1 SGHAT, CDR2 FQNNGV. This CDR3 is CASSAASGTTNTDTQYF. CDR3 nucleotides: TGTGCCAGCAGCGCCGCCTCCGGGACTACAAACACAGATACGCAGTATTTT.

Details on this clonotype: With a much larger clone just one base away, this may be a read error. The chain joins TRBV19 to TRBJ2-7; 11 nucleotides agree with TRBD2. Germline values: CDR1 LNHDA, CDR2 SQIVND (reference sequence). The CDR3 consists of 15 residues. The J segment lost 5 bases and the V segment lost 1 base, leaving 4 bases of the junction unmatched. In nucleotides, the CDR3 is TGTGCCAGTAGTATAGCACTAGCGGGAGATCACGAGCAGTACTTC. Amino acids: CASSIALAGDHEQYF.

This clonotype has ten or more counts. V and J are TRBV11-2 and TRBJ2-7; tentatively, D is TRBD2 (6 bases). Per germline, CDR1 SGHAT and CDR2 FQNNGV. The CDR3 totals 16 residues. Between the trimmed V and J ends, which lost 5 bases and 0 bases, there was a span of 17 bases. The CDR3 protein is CASSPNGAGSSYEQYF. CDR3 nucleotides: TGTGCCAGCAGCCCAAACGGAGCGGGTAGCTCCTACGAGCAGTACTTC.

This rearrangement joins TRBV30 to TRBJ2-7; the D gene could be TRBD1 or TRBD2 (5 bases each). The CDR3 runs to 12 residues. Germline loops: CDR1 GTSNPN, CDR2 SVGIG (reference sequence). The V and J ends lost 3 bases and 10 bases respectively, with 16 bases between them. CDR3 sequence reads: CAWSRRGEAQYF. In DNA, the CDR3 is TGTGCCTGGAGCCGCCGGGGCGAAGCCCAGTACTTC.

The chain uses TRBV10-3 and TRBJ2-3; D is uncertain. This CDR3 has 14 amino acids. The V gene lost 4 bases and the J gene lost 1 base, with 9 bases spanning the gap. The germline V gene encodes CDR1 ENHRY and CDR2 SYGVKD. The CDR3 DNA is TGTGCCATCAGTGGAAAGCGAGGCACAGATACGCAGTATTTT. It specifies CAISGKRGTDTQYF.

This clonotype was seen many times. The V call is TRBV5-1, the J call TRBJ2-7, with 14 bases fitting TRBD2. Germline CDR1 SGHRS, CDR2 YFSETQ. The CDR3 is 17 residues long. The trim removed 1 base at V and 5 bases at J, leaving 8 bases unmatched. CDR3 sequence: CASSLSGTSGRRNEQYF. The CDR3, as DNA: TGCGCCAGCAGCTTGTCTGGGACTAGCGGGAGAAGAAACGAGCAGTACTTC.